The 25 T cell receptor beta chains below were found in one sample sequenced in a study of T cell responses to AZD1222 COVID-19 vaccine. Method: immunoSEQ multiplex PCR; TCRdb's copy keeps in-frame clones and lacks some. The data contain 98,000 or so clones, about four fifths of them seen just once; the ten biggest clones take up 12% to 15%. Sequencing used peripheral blood, obtained 28 days after the second AZD1222 dose. These TCRs come from an adult who received the AZD1222 COVID-19 vaccine.

This chain links TRBV18 with TRBJ1-4; D remains ambiguous. The V gene's germline CDR1 is KGHSH and CDR2 LQKENI. V was shortened by 5 bases and J by 5 bases, with 9 bases between the two germline ends. The CDR3 covers 13 residues. The CDR3 protein is CASSESLNEKLFF. CDR3 nucleotides: TGTGCCAGCTCAGAGAGCCTCAATGAAAAACTGTTTTTT.

The chain uses TRBV18 and TRBJ2-1, with 7 bases identical to TRBD1. V was clipped by 3 bases and J by 8 bases; unmatched bases: 7. Looked up from germline, CDR1 is KGHSH and CDR2 is LQKENI. The CDR3 sequence is 14 residues long. CDR3 sequence (DNA): TGTGCCAGCTCACCCGTAGGACAGGTCGATGAGCAGTTCTTC. Protein sequence: CASSPVGQVDEQFF. Based on the CDR3 plus reference TRBV18 and TRBJ2-1, the full variable domain is NAGVMQNPRHLVRRRGQEARLRCSPMKGHSHVYWYRQLPEEGLKFMVYLQKENIIDESGMPKERFSAEFPKEGPSILRIQQVVRGDSAAYFCASSPVGQVDEQFFGPGTRLTVL.

The gene calls are TRBV9 and TRBJ2-5; 9 bases align to TRBD2. The germline gives CDR1 SGDLS, CDR2 YYNGEE. Losses at the gene ends were 0 bases for V and 4 bases for J; bases not matched to a gene: 4. This CDR3 region has 15 residues. The CDR3, as DNA: TGTGCCAGCAGCGTAGCCCCTAGCGGGACAGAGACCCAGTACTTC. This codes for CASSVAPSGTETQYF.

The chain combines TRBV29-1 with TRBJ2-4; D remains unclear. V lost 6 bases, J lost 5 bases, and 17 bases lay in between. In germline, CDR1 is SQVTM, CDR2 ANQGSEA. This CDR3 has 14 amino acids. The CDR3 sequence is CSVVKGQAENIQYF. The CDR3 DNA follows: TGCAGCGTGGTGAAGGGCCAGGCTGAAAACATTCAGTACTTC. Filled out from reference TRBV29-1 and TRBJ2-4, the complete variable domain reads SAVISQKPSRDICQRGTSLTIQCQVDSQVTMMFWYRQQPGQSLTLIATANQGSEATYESGFVIDKFPISRPNLTFSTLTVSNMSPEDSSIYLCSVVKGQAENIQYFGAGTRLSVL.

The chain combines TRBV5-6 with TRBJ2-7; weak D call: TRBD1 (6 bases). Trimming cost V 2 bases and J 5 bases, with 14 bases left between them. There are 14 residues in the CDR3. Germline lookup yields CDR1 SGHDT and CDR2 YYEEEE. The chain's CDR3 is CASSFIGGLNEQYF. CDR3 nucleotide sequence: TGTGCCAGCAGCTTCATAGGGGGATTGAACGAGCAGTACTTC.

V gene TRBV5-1 combines with J gene TRBJ2-7; a weak D match, TRBD1 (6 bases). The germline gives CDR1 SGHRS, CDR2 YFSETQ. V was trimmed by 1 base and J by 1 base, leaving 24 bases between them. CDR3 length: 19 amino acids. The CDR3 spells CASSLNPPASRGNSYEQYF. The CDR3 DNA follows: TGCGCCAGCAGCTTGAACCCTCCCGCGTCCAGGGGAAATTCCTACGAGCAGTACTTC.

This sequence joins TRBV6-5 and TRBJ2-5; the D is unclear. The germline V and J ends were trimmed by 0 bases and 7 bases, with 9 bases remaining between them. This CDR3 has 13 residues. The germline V gene has CDR1 MNHEY and CDR2 SVGAGI. Here the CDR3 DNA reads TGTGCCAGCAGTTACTCGGGTTACGCGACCCAGTACTTC. This sequence encodes CASSYSGYATQYF.

As for this clone: This CDR3 is also generated by other DNA sequences in the sample. This chain connects TRBV6-5 to TRBJ1-1; weak D call: TRBD1 (5 bases). V lost 0 bases and J lost 5, with 7 bases in between. Germline loops: CDR1 MNHEY, CDR2 SVGAGI. The CDR3 length is 13 residues. Written as DNA, the CDR3 is TGTGCCAGCAGTTACTCAGAGGGGACTGAAGCTTTCTTT. Translation: CASSYSEGTEAFF.

A few counts support this clone. The V call is TRBV7-9, the J call TRBJ1-1; tentative D call: TRBD1 (5 bases). The V and J ends lost 1 base and 3 bases respectively, with 9 bases between them. CDR3 length: 14 amino acids. The germline CDR1 and CDR2 sequences are SEHNR and FQNEAQ (reference sequence). The CDR3 protein is CASSLGAGHTEAFF. CDR3 nucleotides: TGTGCCAGCAGCTTAGGCGCGGGACACACTGAAGCTTTCTTT.

The chain carries TRBV18 and TRBJ1-2; no clear D gene. The length of the CDR3 is 14 residues. The V and J ends lost 2 bases and 8 bases respectively, with 15 bases between them. Germline values: CDR1 KGHSH, CDR2 LQKENI. CDR3 sequence (DNA): TGTGCCAGCTCACCAGGGCGGGGTGTAGAGGGCTACACCTTC. Protein product: CASSPGRGVEGYTF.

The V gene is TRBV5-1, the J gene TRBJ1-6; TRBD1 is a possible D gene (5 bases). Germline assignment: CDR1 SGHRS and CDR2 YFSETQ. Trimming pared 3 bases from V and 0 bases from J, leaving 16 bases between. The length of the CDR3 is 18 residues. DNA of the CDR3: TGCGCCAGCAGCTCCTCCACGGGGGTCAGCTCCTATAATTCACCCCTCCACTTT. Translated: CASSSSTGVSSYNSPLHF.

This clone appeared a few times. The chain employs TRBV5-1 and TRBJ1-5; D not certain. The V gene's germline CDR1 is SGHRS and CDR2 YFSETQ. The CDR3 sequence is 14 residues long. V was shortened by 4 bases and J by 3 bases, with 11 bases between the two germline ends. The CDR3 DNA is TGCGCCAGCAGCCTCGGGAGGAACAATCAGCCCCAGCATTTT. It translates to CASSLGRNNQPQHF.

The J gene is TRBJ2-7, the V gene TRBV28, with TRBD1 matching 8 bases. Germline trimming cut 6 bases from V and 3 bases from J; bases unmatched to any gene: 13. Germline CDR1 and CDR2: MDHEN and SYDVKM. This CDR3 has 16 amino acids. CDR3 sequence reads: CASSQTQGAESYEQYF. CDR3 nucleotide sequence: TGTGCCAGCAGCCAAACTCAGGGGGCCGAAAGCTACGAGCAGTACTTC. The full variable domain, its missing parts supplied by reference TRBV28 and TRBJ2-7, is DVKVTQSSRYLVKRTGEKVFLECVQDMDHENMFWYRQDPGLGLRLIYFSYDVKMKEKGDIPEGYSVSREKKERFSLILESASTNQTSMYLCASSQTQGAESYEQYFGPGTRLTVT.

The chain employs TRBV2 and TRBJ2-1; 8 bases agree with TRBD2. This CDR3 contains 14 residues. Per the germline V gene, CDR1 is SNHLY and CDR2 is FYNNEI. J lost 7 bases, V lost 4 bases, and 6 bases had no gene match. CDR3 sequence (DNA): TGTGCCAGCAGTGTAAGACTAGCGACAAATGAGCAGTTCTTC. Residues: CASSVRLATNEQFF. Full variable domain (outside the CDR3, taken from reference TRBV2 and TRBJ2-1): EPEVTQTPSHQVTQMGQEVILRCVPISNHLYFYWYRQILGQKVEFLVSFYNNEISEKSEIFDDQFSVERPDGSNFTLKIRSTKLEDSAMYFCASSVRLATNEQFFGPGTRLTVL.

The table lists this clone with a count of one. The genes are TRBV5-4 and TRBJ2-2, with TRBD1 matching 11 bases. The CDR3 runs 16 residues. CDR1 and CDR2 (germline): SGHNT, YYREEE (reference sequence). With V trimmed by 4 bases and J by 5 bases, 7 bases remained unmatched. Written as DNA, the CDR3 is TGTGCCAGCAGCCGCTGGACAGGGGGCGGGACCGGGGAGCTGTTTTTT. Amino acids: CASSRWTGGGTGELFF. Filled out from reference TRBV5-4 and TRBJ2-2, the complete variable domain reads ETGVTQSPTHLIKTRGQQVTLRCSSQSGHNTVSWYQQALGQGPQFIFQYYREEENGRGNFPPRFSGLQFPNYSSELNVNALELDDSALYLCASSRWTGGGTGELFFGEGSRLTVL.

The rearrangement joins TRBV7-9 to TRBJ1-1, with D possibly being TRBD1 (5 bases). CDR1 and CDR2 (germline): SEHNR, FQNEAQ (reference sequence). Deletions cut 4 bases from V and 6 bases from J, with 18 bases between. The CDR3 is 15 residues long. In DNA, the CDR3 is TGTGCCAGCAGCTCTCCTATTCCAGGGATTCCTGAAGCTTTCTTT. It specifies CASSSPIPGIPEAFF.

The V and J genes are TRBV18 and TRBJ2-3; 11 bases line up with TRBD2. The CDR3 is 16 residues long. With 0 bases clipped from V and 6 bases from J, the junction kept 5 bases outside the gene matches. From germline, CDR1 is KGHSH and CDR2 LQKENI. The CDR3 is CASSPPNSGRGDTQYF. The CDR3 coding sequence is TGTGCCAGCTCACCACCGAATAGCGGGAGGGGCGATACGCAGTATTTT.

The chain recombines TRBV6-5 with TRBJ1-1; D remains unclear. Germline V gene data show CDR1 as MNHEY and CDR2 as SVGAGI. The CDR3 consists of 12 residues. V was pared by 6 bases and J by 7 bases, with 12 bases between. CDR3 sequence reads: CASSIRHLEAFF. CDR3 bases: TGTGCCAGCAGCATCCGCCACCTTGAAGCTTTCTTT.

The genes are TRBV19 and TRBJ1-1, with D possibly matching TRBD1 (5 bases). Trimming pared 9 bases from V and 4 bases from J, leaving 15 bases between. The CDR3 has 13 residues. Germline V gene sequence: CDR1 LNHDA, CDR2 SQIVND (reference sequence). Here the CDR3 DNA reads TGTGCCAGCTGGGGGGACCGCCCCACTGAAGCTTTCTTT. This sequence encodes CASWGDRPTEAFF.

This clone came up once. The chain is built from TRBV6-5 and TRBJ1-2; unclear D gene. V shed 2 bases and J shed 0 bases, with 10 bases lying between them. The CDR3 runs 15 residues. CDR1 MNHEY and CDR2 SVGAGI come from the germline V gene. CDR3 sequence: CASSYEDGANYGYTF. The CDR3 region has the DNA TGTGCCAGCAGTTACGAGGACGGAGCTAACTATGGCTACACCTTC.

The chain is built from TRBV6-5 and TRBJ1-4; the D gene is possibly TRBD1 (5 bases). The germline V gene encodes CDR1 MNHEY and CDR2 SVGAGI. This CDR3 contains 16 residues. V gave up 3 bases and J gave up 3 bases, with 14 bases separating them. The DNA for the CDR3 is TGTGCCAGCAGTTATCAGGGTTCTTGGGCTAATGAAAAACTGTTTTTT. Encoded protein: CASSYQGSWANEKLFF.

CDR3 sequence reads: CAVISDGNTIYF. CDR3 DNA sequence: TGTGCCGTGATTTCTGACGGAAACACCATATATTTT. The J gene is TRBJ1-3, the V gene TRBV19, with unresolved D. CDR3 length: 12 residues. Germline CDR1 LNHDA, CDR2 SQIVND (reference sequence). With 11 bases removed from V and 4 bases from J, the gap between germline ends came to 12 bases.

This clone was seen a handful of times. The rearrangement joins TRBV19 to TRBJ1-2, with no clear D. The V gene's germline CDR1 is LNHDA and CDR2 SQIVND (reference sequence). The CDR3 has 15 residues. With 6 bases removed from V and 4 bases from J, the gap between germline ends came to 18 bases. The CDR3 loop is CASSRSGRTSYGYTF. The CDR3 bases are TGTGCCAGTAGCAGGTCGGGCAGGACCAGCTATGGCTACACCTTC.

V usage is TRBV30 and J usage is TRBJ2-7, with no clear D. The length of the CDR3 is 11 residues. V lost 0 bases and J 4 bases, leaving 4 bases between the germline ends. Germline CDR1 reads GTSNPN; CDR2 reads SVGIG (reference sequence). This CDR3 is CAWSVQYEQYF. The CDR3 nucleotides read TGTGCCTGGAGTGTACAATACGAGCAGTACTTC.

The CDR3: CAIKGSGSSYNEQFF. In DNA, the CDR3 is TGTGCCATCAAGGGCAGCGGGAGCTCCTACAATGAGCAGTTCTTC. The gene calls are TRBV10-3 and TRBJ2-1, with 8 positions matching TRBD2. Trimming at V came to 7 bases and at J to 0 bases, leaving 5 bases not matched to a gene. The V gene's germline CDR1 is ENHRY and CDR2 SYGVKD. The CDR3 runs to 15 residues.